This T cell receptor beta chain was sequenced for a study of shared clonotypes between healthy human individuals. The CDR3 is 13 residues long. Looked up from germline, CDR1 is MGHRA and CDR2 is YSYEKL. Notes on the study in general: An expected dependence of interdonor clonotype sharing on sequencing depth was noted.

About this clone itself: What it binds is not known. An end of the junction differs from the germline gene, which may be a read error.

Per sorted-subset replicate PCR, input was around 220 ng DNA, representing tens of thousands of T cell genomes. The table came from immunoSEQ multiplex PCR; TCRdb's copy has only in-frame clones and leaves some out. The data hold about 690,000 clones, with about 90% observed a single time. This TCR was sampled from a man between 18 and 29 years old in good health. Some clones in this sample may be carry-over from other donors' samples. This sequence joins TRBV4-1 and TRBJ1-2; D is unclear. What was sequenced was memory CD8+ T cells from PBMCs. Regarding subset: CD45RO+ cells pooled with CCR7-negative TemRA cells. The CDR3 region is CASSQDRSRPTFF. The CDR3 region has the DNA TGCGCCAGCAGCCAAGATAGGAGCAGACCCACCTTCTTC.